Shown below are 6 T cell receptor beta chains from a single sample sequenced in a study of T cells after yellow fever vaccination. A single record per CDR3 protein comes from TCRdb applying MiXCR to the 5' RACE reads. The table lists over 35,000 distinct CDR3 sequences, 5.5% to 7.5% of them singletons. Sequenced material: PBMCs, either bulk or a sorted T-cell subset (CD4+, CD8+, memory, or dextramer-sorted; not recorded which), taken 45 days after the yellow fever booster vaccination. The receptors were sampled from a man aged 25-45 years who received the YFV17D yellow fever vaccine.

This clonotype was seen repeatedly, ten times or more. The V call is TRBV6-5, the J call TRBJ2-3; D is uncertain. The length of the CDR3 is 13 residues. Trimming cost V 2 bases and J 0 bases, with 3 bases left between them. Germline loops: CDR1 MNHEY, CDR2 SVGAGI. The CDR3 DNA follows: TGTGCCAGCAGTTACCACAGCACAGATACGCAGTATTTT. Encoded protein: CASSYHSTDTQYF.

This clonotype was counted at least ten times. The chain employs TRBV5-1 and TRBJ2-3, with 10 bases aligning to TRBD2. The trim removed 6 bases at V and 4 bases at J, leaving 8 bases unmatched. Germline lookup yields CDR1 SGHRS and CDR2 YFSETQ. The CDR3 is 15 amino acids. The CDR3 DNA reads as TGCGCCAGCAATCCTAGCGGGAGAGGTGCAGATACGCAGTATTTT. This codes for CASNPSGRGADTQYF. The full variable domain, completed using reference TRBV5-1 and TRBJ2-3, is KAGVTQTPRYLIKTRGQQVTLSCSPISGHRSVSWYQQTPGQGLQFLFEYFSETQRNKGNFPGRFSGRQFSNSRSEMNVSTLELGDSALYLCASNPSGRGADTQYFGPGTRLTVL.

This clonotype was detected many times. The genes are TRBV10-1 and TRBJ1-1, with D perhaps matching TRBD1 (5 bases). The CDR3 is 13 amino acids. The V gene's germline CDR1 is WNHNN and CDR2 SYGVQD (reference sequence). V was cut by 2 bases and J by 7 bases, with 11 bases left in between. Here the CDR3 DNA reads TGCGCCAGCAGTGAGGCAGGGACCAGTGAAGCTTTCTTT. Translated: CASSEAGTSEAFF.

This clonotype was counted many times. DNA of the CDR3: TGTGCCAGCACCAGTACTAGCACGTATGGCTACACCTTC. Residues: CASTSTSTYGYTF. This chain links TRBV12-3 or TRBV12-4 with TRBJ1-2; D is undetermined. The CDR3 totals 13 residues. V lost 7 bases to trimming and J lost 5 bases, with 14 bases between them.

This clonotype was counted between two and nine times. The CDR3, as DNA: TGCAGCGTTGACCCCCAAGATACGCAGTATTTT. It encodes CSVDPQDTQYF. V usage is TRBV29-1 and J usage is TRBJ2-3; D unclear. Germline CDR1 reads SQVTM; CDR2 reads ANQGSEA. This CDR3 has 11 amino acids. V was shortened by 3 bases and J by 5 bases, with 6 bases between the two germline ends.

This clonotype occurred a few times. The chain joins TRBV6-1 to TRBJ1-1; 7 bases match TRBD1. The CDR3 length is 15 residues. V lost 6 bases, J lost 3 bases, and 10 bases stayed unmatched. Germline V gene lookup returns CDR1 MNHNS and CDR2 SASEGT. CDR3 in DNA: TGTGCCAGCAGCCCACCCGGACAGGTCTACACTGAAGCTTTCTTT. Its translation: CASSPPGQVYTEAFF.